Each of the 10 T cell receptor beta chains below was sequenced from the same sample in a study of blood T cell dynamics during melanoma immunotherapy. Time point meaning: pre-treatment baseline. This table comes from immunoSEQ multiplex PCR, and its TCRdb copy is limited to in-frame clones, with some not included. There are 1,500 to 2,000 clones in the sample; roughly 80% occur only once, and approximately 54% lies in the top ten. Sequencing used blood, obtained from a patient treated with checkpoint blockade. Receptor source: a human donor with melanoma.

The CDR3 loop is CASSPGRSNQPQHF. In DNA form, the CDR3 reads TGTGCCAGCAGTCCAGGACGGAGCAATCAGCCCCAGCATTTT. This chain links TRBV28 with TRBJ1-5; D call uncertain. With 5 bases removed from V and 1 base from J, the gap between germline ends came to 9 bases. The CDR3 has 14 residues. CDR1 and CDR2 (germline): MDHEN, SYDVKM. The full variable domain, with the rest looked up from reference TRBV28 and TRBJ1-5, is DVKVTQSSRYLVKRTGEKVFLECVQDMDHENMFWYRQDPGLGLRLIYFSYDVKMKEKGDIPEGYSVSREKKERFSLILESASTNQTSMYLCASSPGRSNQPQHFGDGTRLSIL.

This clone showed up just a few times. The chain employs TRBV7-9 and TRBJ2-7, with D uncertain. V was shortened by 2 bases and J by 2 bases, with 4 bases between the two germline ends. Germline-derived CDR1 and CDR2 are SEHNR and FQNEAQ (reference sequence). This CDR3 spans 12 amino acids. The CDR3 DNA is TGTGCCAGCAGCTTATCTCCCTACGAGCAGTACTTC. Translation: CASSLSPYEQYF.

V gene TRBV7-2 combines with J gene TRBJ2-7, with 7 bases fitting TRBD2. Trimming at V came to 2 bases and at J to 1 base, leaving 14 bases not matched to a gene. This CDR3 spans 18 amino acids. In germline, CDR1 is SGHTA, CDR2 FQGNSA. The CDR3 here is CASSLQGGAVGRSYEQYF. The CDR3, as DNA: TGTGCCAGCAGCTTACAGGGAGGGGCCGTTGGAAGGTCCTACGAGCAGTACTTC.

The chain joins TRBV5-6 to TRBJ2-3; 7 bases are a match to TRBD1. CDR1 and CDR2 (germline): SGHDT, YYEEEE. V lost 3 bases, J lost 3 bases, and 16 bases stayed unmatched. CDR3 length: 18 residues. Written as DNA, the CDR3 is TGTGCCAGCAGCTCCGGGACAGTATCCCTTCGGTCGACAGATACGCAGTATTTT. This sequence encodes CASSSGTVSLRSTDTQYF.

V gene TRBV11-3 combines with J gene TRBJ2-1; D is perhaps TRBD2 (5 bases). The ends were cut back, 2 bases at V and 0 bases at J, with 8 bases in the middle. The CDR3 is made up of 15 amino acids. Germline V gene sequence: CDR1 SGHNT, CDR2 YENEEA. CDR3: CASSLSGSSYNEQFF. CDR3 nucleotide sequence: TGTGCCAGCAGCTTAAGTGGGAGCTCCTACAATGAGCAGTTCTTC. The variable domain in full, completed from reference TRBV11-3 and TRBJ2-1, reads EAGVVQSPRYKIIEKKQPVAFWCNPISGHNTLYWYLQNLGQGPELLIRYENEEAVDDSQLPKDRFSAERLKGVDSTLKIQPAELGDSAVYLCASSLSGSSYNEQFFGPGTRLTVL.

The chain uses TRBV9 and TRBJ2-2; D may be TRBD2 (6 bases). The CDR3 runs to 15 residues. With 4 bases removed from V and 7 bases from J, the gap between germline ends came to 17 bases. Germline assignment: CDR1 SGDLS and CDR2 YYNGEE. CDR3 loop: CASSPQAQEGGELFF. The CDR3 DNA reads TGTGCCAGCAGCCCCCAGGCCCAGGAGGGCGGGGAGCTGTTTTTT.

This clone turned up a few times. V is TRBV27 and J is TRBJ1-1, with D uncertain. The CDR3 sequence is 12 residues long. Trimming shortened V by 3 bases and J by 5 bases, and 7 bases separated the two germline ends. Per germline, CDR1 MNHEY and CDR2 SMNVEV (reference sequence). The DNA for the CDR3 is TGTGCCAGCAGTTTTACGGCAACTGAAGCTTTCTTT. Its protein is CASSFTATEAFF.

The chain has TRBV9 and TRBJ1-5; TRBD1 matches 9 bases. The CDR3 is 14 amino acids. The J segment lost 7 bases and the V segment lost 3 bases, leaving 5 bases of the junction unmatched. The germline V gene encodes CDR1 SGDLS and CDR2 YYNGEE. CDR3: CASSDRGRGQPQHF. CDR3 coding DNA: TGTGCCAGCAGCGACAGGGGGCGAGGGCAGCCCCAGCATTTT.

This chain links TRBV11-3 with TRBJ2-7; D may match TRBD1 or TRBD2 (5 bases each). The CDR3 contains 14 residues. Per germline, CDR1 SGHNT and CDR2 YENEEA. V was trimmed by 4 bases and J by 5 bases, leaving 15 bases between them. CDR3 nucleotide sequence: TGTGCCAGCAGCTACAAAAAGGGGACGAACGAGCAGTACTTC. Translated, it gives CASSYKKGTNEQYF.

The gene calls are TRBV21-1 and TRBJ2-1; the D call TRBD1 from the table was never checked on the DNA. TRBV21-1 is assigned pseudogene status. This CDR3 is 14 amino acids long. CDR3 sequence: CASSKTHSYNEQFF. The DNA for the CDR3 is TGTGCCAGCAGCAAAACACACTCCTACAATGAGCAGTTCTTC.